The following is a T cell receptor beta chain sequence with its context. What it binds is unknown. CDR3 size: 14 residues. Trimming cost V 1 base and J 4 bases, with 11 bases left between them. Germline lookup yields CDR1 SEHNR and CDR2 FQNEAQ (reference sequence). This sample was taken from a study of post-analysis software for immune sequencing data. About the research overall: Recorded subtypes: relapsing-remitting, secondary progressive, progressive-relapsing; some patients unannotated. Overall study findings and caveats: Patients used several TRBV segments, including TRBV5-6, TRBV5-1 and TRBV20-1, more often than controls. Comparison with controls showed significantly lower normalized Chao1 diversity in multiple sclerosis patients.

Unique molecular identifiers featured in each of the TCR beta cDNA libraries. The T cell input of roughly 0.9 to 10 million gave around 450,000 cDNA molecules. TCRdb independently ran MiXCR on the PCR reads; one entry per CDR3 protein. The repertoire holds 160,000 or so distinct CDR3 sequences, with roughly 40% as singletons. The rearrangement joins TRBV7-9 to TRBJ2-7; perhaps D is TRBD1 or TRBD2 (5 bases each). Specimen: blood, collected after autologous hematopoietic stem cell transplantation. The clonotype comes from a girl aged 10-17 years with multiple sclerosis. CDR3 sequence reads: CASSLVGTKYEQYF. The CDR3 coding sequence is TGTGCCAGCAGCTTAGTGGGGACCAAATACGAGCAGTACTTC.